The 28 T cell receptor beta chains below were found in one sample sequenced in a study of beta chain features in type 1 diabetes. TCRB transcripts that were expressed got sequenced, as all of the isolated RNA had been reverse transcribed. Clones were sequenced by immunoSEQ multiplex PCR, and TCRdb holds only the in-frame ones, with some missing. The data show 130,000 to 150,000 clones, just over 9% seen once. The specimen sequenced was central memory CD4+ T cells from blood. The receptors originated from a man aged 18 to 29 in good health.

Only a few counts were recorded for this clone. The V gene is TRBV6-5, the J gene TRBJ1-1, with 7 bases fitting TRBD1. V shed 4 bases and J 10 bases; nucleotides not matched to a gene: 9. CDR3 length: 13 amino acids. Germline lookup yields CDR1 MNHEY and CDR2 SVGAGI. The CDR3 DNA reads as TGTGCCAGCAGTTCGGGACCCAGACAGGGAGCTTTCTTT. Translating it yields CASSSGPRQGAFF.

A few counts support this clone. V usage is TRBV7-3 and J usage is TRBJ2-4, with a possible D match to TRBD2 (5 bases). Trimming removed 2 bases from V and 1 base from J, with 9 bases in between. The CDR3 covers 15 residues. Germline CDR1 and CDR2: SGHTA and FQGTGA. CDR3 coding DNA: TGTGCCAGCAGCTTACATCCGGGGGCCAAAAACATTCAGTACTTC. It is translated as CASSLHPGAKNIQYF.

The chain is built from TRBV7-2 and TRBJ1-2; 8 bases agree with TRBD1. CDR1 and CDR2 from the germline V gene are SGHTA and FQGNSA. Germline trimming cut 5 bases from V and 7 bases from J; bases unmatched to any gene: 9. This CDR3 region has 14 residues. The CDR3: CASSRTTGGFGYTF. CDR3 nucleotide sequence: TGTGCCAGCAGCCGTACTACAGGGGGGTTTGGCTACACCTTC.

CDR3 in DNA: TGTGCCAGCAGCGTAAAGGGGACAACGAGCTCCTACGAGCAGTACTTC. It yields the protein CASSVKGTTSSYEQYF. V and J are TRBV7-9 and TRBJ2-7; weak D call: TRBD1 (6 bases). Germline CDR1 and CDR2: SEHNR and FQNEAQ (reference sequence). CDR3 length equals 16 residues. V lost 5 bases and J lost 0, with 17 bases in between.

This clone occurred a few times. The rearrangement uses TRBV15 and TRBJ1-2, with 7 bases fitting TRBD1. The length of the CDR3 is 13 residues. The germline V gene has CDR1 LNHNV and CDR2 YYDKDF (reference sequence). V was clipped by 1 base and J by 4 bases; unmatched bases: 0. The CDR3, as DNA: TGTGCCACCAGCAGAGGGGACAGCTATGGCTACACCTTC. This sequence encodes CATSRGDSYGYTF.

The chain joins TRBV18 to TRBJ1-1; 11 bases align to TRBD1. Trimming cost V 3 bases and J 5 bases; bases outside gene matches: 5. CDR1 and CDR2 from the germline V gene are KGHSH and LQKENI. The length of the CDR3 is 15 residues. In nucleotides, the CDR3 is TGTGCCAGCTCACCGCGGGGACAGGGGGGAACTGAAGCTTTCTTT. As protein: CASSPRGQGGTEAFF.

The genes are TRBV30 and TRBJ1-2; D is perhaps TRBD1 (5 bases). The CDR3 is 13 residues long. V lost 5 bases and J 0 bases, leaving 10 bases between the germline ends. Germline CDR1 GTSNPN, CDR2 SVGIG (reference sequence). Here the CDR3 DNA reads TGTGCCTGGGCGGGGCGGACTAACTATGGCTACACCTTC. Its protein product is CAWAGRTNYGYTF.

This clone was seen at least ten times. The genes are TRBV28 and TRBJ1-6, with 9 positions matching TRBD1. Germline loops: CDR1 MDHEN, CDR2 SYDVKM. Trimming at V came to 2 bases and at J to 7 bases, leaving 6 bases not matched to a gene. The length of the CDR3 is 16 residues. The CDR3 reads CASSLKGTGWNSPLHF. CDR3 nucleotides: TGTGCCAGCAGTTTAAAAGGGACAGGGTGGAATTCACCCCTCCACTTT.

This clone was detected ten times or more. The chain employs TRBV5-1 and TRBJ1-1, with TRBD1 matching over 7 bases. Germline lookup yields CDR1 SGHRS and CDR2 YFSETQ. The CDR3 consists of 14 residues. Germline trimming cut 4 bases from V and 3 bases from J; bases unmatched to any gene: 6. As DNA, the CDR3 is TGCGCCAGCAGCAACAGGGGATCCGACACTGAAGCTTTCTTT. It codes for CASSNRGSDTEAFF.

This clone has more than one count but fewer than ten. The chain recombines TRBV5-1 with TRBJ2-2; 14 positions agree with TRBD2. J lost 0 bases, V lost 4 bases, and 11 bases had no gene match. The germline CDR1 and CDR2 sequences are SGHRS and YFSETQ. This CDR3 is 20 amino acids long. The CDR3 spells CASSPGTSGGTISNTGELFF. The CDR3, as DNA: TGCGCCAGCAGCCCAGGGACTAGCGGGGGAACTATTTCGAACACCGGGGAGCTGTTTTTT. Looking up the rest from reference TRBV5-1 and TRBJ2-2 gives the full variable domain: KAGVTQTPRYLIKTRGQQVTLSCSPISGHRSVSWYQQTPGQGLQFLFEYFSETQRNKGNFPGRFSGRQFSNSRSEMNVSTLELGDSALYLCASSPGTSGGTISNTGELFFGEGSRLTVL.

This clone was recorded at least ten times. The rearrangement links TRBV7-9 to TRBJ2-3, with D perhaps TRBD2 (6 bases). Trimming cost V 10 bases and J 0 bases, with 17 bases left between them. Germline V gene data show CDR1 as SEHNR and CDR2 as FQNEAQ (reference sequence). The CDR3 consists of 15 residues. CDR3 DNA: TGTGCCACGCGGGTGGCGGGGTCTAGCACAGATACGCAGTATTTT. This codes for CATRVAGSSTDTQYF.

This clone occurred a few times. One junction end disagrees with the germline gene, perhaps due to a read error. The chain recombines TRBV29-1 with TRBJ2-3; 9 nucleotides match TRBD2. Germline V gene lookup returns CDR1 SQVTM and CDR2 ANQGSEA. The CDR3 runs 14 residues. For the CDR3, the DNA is TGCAGCGGTGAAGGCGGGGGGGGCACAGATACGCAGTATTTT. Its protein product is CSGEGGGGTDTQYF.

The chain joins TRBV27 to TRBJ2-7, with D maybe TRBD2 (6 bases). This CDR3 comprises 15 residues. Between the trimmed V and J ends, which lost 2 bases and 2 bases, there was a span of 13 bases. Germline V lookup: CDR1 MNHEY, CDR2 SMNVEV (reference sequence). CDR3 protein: CASSLRTGGTYEQYF. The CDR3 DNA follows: TGTGCCAGCAGTTTAAGGACTGGGGGGACCTACGAGCAGTACTTC.

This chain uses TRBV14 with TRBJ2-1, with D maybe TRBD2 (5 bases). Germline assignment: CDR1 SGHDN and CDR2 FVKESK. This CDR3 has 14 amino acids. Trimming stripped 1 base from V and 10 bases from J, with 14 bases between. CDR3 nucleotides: TGTGCCAGCAGCCAAGGCCAGGCCTCGGGAGAGCAGTTCTTC. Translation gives CASSQGQASGEQFF.

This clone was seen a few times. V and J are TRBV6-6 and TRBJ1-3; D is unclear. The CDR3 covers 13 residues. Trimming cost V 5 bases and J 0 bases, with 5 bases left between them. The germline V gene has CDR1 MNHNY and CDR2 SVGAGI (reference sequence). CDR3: CASSRGSGNTIYF. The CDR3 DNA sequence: TGTGCCAGCAGTCGGGGCTCTGGAAACACCATATATTTT.

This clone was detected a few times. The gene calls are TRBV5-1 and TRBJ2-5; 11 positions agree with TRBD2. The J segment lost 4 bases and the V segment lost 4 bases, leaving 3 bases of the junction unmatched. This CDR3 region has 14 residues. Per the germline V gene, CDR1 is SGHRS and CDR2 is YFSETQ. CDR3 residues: CASSTGTSGETQYF. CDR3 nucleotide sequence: TGCGCCAGCAGCACCGGGACTAGCGGAGAGACCCAGTACTTC.

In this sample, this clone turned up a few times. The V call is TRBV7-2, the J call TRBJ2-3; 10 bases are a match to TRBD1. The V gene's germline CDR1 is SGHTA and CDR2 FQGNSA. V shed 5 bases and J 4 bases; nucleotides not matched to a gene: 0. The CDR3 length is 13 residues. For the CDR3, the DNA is TGTGCCAGCAGCGGACAGGGGGCAGATACGCAGTATTTT. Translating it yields CASSGQGADTQYF.

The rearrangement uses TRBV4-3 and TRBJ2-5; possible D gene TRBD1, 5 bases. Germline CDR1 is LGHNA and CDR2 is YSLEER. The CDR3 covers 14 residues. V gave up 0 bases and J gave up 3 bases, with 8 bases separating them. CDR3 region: CASSQDTTEETQYF. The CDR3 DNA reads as TGCGCCAGCAGCCAAGATACGACAGAAGAGACCCAGTACTTC.

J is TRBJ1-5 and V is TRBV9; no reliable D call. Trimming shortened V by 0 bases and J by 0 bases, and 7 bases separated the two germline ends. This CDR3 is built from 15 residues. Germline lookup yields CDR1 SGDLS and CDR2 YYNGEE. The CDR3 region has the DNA TGTGCCAGCAGCGTAGGAGGGATTAGCAATCAGCCCCAGCATTTT. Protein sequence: CASSVGGISNQPQHF.

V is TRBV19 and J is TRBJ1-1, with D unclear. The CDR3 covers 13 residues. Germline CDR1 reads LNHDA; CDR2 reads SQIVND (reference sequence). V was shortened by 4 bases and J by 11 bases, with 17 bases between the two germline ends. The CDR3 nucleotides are TGTGCCAGTAGTAGGGGTCTCACCGAGCGGGCTTTCTTT. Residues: CASSRGLTERAFF.

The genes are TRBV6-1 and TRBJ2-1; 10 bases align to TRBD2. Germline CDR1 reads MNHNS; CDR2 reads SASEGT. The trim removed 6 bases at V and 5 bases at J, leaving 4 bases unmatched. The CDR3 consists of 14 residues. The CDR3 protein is CASSLGLADNEQFF. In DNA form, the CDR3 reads TGTGCCAGCAGCCTTGGACTAGCGGACAATGAGCAGTTCTTC.

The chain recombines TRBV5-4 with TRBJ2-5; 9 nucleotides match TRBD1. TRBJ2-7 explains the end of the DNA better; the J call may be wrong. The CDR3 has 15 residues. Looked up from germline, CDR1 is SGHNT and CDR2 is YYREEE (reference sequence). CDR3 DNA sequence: TGTGCCAGCAGCTGGCCGGGACAGGGTGTTGACGAGCAGTACTTC. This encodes CASSWPGQGVDEQYF.

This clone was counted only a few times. The chain's CDR3 is CASSFTTGWANQPQHF. The CDR3 region has the DNA TGTGCCAGCAGTTTTACGACAGGGTGGGCGAATCAGCCCCAGCATTTT. The rearrangement joins TRBV6-5 to TRBJ1-5; 7 positions agree with TRBD1. V was clipped by 4 bases and J by 4 bases; unmatched bases: 10. Germline V gives CDR1 MNHEY, CDR2 SVGAGI. This CDR3 is 16 amino acids long.

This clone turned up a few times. Here the CDR3 DNA reads TGTGCCAGCAGCTCCGGTACCAAGACTGAAGCTTTCTTT. The encoded protein is CASSSGTKTEAFF. This sequence joins TRBV7-2 and TRBJ1-1; no clear D. Between the trimmed V and J ends, which lost 4 bases and 5 bases, there was a span of 11 bases. Germline V gene data show CDR1 as SGHTA and CDR2 as FQGNSA. CDR3 length: 13 residues.

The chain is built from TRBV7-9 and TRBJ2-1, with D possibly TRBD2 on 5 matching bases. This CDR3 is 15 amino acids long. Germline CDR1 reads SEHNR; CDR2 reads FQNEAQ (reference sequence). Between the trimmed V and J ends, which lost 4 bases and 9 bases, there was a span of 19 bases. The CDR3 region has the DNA TGTGCCAGCAGCTCTCAGGCGGGTCTCTGGAGTGAGCAGTTCTTC. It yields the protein CASSSQAGLWSEQFF. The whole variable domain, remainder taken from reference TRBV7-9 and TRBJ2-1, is DTGVSQNPRHKITKRGQNVTFRCDPISEHNRLYWYRQTLGQGPEFLTYFQNEAQLEKSRLLSDRFSAERPKGSFSTLEIQRTEQGDSAMYLCASSSQAGLWSEQFFGPGTRLTVL.

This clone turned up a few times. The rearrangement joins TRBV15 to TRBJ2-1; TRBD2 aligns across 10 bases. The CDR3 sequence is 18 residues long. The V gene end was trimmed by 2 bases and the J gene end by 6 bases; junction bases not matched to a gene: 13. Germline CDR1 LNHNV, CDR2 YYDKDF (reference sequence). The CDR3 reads CATSRTTYSGGTGNEQFF. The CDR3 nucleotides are TGTGCCACCAGCAGAACCACTTATAGCGGGGGGACGGGCAATGAGCAGTTCTTC.

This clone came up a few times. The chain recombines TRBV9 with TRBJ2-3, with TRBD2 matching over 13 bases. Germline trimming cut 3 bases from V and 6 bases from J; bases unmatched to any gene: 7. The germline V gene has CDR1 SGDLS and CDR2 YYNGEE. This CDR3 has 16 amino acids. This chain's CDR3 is CASSATSGGAWDTQYF. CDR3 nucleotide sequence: TGTGCCAGCAGCGCTACTAGCGGGGGGGCATGGGATACGCAGTATTTT.

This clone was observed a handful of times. For the CDR3, the DNA is TGTGCCAGCAGCGGGGAACGGAACACTGAAGCTTTCTTT. This gives the protein CASSGERNTEAFF. The chain combines TRBV6-6 with TRBJ1-1; D uncertain. CDR1 is MNHNY, CDR2 SVGAGI, per germline (reference sequence). With 6 bases removed from V and 1 base from J, the gap between germline ends came to 9 bases. The CDR3 runs to 13 residues.